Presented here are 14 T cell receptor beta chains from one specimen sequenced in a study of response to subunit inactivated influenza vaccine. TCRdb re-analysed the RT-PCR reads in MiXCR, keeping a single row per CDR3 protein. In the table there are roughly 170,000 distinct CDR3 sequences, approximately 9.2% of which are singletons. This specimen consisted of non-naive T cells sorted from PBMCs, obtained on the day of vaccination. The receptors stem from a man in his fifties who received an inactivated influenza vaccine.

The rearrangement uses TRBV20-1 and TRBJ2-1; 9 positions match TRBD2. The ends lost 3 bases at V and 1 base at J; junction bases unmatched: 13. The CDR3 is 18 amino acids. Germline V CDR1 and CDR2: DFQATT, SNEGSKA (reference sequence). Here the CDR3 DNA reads TGCAGTGCTAGCGGTGGGACTAGCCTAGGTGGGTCCTACAATGAGCAGTTCTTC. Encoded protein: CSASGGTSLGGSYNEQFF.

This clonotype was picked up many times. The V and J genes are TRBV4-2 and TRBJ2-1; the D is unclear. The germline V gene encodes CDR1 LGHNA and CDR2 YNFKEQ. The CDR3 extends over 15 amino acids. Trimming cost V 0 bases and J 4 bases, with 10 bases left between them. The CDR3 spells CASSQDQYDYNEQFF. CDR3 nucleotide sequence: TGTGCCAGCAGCCAAGATCAATACGATTACAATGAGCAGTTCTTC.

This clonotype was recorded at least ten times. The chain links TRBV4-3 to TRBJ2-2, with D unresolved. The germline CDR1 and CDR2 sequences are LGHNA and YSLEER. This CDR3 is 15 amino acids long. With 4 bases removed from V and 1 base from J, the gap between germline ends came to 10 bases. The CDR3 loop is CASSLGIRNTGELFF. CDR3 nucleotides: TGCGCCAGCAGCCTAGGGATAAGGAACACCGGGGAGCTGTTTTTT.

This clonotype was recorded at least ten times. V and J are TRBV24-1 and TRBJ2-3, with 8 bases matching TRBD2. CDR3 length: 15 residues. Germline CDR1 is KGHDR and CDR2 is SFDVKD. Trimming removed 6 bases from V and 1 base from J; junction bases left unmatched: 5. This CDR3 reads CATSRGRMRTDTQYF. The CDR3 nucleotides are TGTGCCACCAGTCGCGGGAGGATGCGCACAGATACGCAGTATTTT.

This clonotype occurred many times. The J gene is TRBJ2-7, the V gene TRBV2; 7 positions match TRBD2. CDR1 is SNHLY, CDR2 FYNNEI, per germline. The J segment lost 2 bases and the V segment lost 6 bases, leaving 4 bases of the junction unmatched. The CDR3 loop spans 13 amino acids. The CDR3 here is CASSRDYTYEQYF. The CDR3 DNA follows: TGTGCCAGCAGCCGGGACTACACCTACGAGCAGTACTTC.

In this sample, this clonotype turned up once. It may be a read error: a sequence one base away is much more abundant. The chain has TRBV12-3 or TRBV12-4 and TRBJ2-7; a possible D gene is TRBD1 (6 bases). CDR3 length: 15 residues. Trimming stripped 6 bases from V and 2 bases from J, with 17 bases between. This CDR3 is CASSLSTWDTYEQYF. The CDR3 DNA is TGTGCCAGCAGCCTTTCGACATGGGACACCTACGAGCAGTACTTC.

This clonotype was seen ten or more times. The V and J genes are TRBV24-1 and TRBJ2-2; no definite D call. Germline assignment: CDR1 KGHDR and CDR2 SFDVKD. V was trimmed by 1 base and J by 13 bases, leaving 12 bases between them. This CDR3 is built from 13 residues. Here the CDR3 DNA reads TGTGCCACCAGTGATTTTGGCCAAACTGGGCTGTTTTTT. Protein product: CATSDFGQTGLFF.

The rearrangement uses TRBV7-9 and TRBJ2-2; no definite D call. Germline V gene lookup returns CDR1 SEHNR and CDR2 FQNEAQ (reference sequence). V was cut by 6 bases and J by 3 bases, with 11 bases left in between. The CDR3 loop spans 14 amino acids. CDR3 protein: CASSMSTDTGELFF. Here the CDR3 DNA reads TGTGCCAGCAGTATGTCGACGGACACCGGGGAGCTGTTTTTT.

CDR3 sequence (DNA): TGTGCCAGCAGTTACACACGGACAGGGAGCTACACCTTC. It specifies CASSYTRTGSYTF. This chain joins TRBV6-2 or TRBV6-3 and TRBJ1-2; TRBD1 matches 8 bases. The germline V gene has CDR1 MNHEY and CDR2 SVGEGT. This CDR3 has 13 amino acids. The trim removed 2 bases at V and 9 bases at J, leaving 5 bases unmatched.

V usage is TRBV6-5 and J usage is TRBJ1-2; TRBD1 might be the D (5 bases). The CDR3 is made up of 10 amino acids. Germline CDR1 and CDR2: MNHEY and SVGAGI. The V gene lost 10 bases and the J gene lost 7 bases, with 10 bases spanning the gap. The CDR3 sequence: CATLGAGYTF. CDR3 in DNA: TGTGCCACCCTTGGGGCTGGCTACACCTTC.

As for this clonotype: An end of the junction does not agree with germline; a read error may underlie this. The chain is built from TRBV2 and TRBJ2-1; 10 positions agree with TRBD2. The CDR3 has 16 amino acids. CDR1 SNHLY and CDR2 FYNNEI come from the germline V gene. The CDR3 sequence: CASSEATSGRGNEQVF. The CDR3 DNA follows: TGTGCCAGCAGTGAAGCGACTAGCGGGCGTGGTAATGAGCAGGTCTTC.

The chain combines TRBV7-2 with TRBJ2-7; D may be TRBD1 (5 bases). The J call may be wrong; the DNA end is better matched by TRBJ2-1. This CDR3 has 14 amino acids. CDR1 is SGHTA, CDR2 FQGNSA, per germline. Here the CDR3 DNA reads TGTGCCAGCAGCTTTTTTCAGGGCCCCAACGAGCAGTTCTTC. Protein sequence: CASSFFQGPNEQFF.

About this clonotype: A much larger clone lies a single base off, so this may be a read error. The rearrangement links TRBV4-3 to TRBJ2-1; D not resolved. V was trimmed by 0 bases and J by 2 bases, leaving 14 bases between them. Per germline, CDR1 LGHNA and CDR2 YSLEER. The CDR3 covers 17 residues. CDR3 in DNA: TGCGCCAGCAGCCAAGATCCCCAGCCCCTCGCCTACAATGAGCAGTTCTTC. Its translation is CASSQDPQPLAYNEQFF.

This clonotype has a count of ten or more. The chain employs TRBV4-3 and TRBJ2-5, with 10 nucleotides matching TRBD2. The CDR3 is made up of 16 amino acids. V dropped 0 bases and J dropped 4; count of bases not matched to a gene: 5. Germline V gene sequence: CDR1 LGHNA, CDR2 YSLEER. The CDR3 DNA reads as TGCGCCAGCAGCCAAGATTTAATAGCGGGAGGAGAGACCCAGTACTTC. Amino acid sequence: CASSQDLIAGGETQYF.